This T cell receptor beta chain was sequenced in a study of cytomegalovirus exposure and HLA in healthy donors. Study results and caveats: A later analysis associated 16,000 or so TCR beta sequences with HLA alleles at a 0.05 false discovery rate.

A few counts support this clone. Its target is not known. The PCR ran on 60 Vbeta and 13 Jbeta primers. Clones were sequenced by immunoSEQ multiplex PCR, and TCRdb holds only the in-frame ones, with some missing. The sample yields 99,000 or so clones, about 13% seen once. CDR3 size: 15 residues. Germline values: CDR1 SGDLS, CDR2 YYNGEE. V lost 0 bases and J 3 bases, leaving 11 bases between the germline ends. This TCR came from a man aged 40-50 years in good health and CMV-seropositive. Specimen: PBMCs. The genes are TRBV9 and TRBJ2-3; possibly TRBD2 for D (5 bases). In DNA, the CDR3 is TGTGCCAGCAGCGTAGGGGCGGGCTGGACAGATACGCAGTATTTT. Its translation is CASSVGAGWTDTQYF. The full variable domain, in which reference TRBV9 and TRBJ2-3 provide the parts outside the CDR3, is DSGVTQTPKHLITATGQRVTLRCSPRSGDLSVYWYQQSLDQGLQFLIQYYNGEERAKGNILERFSAQQFPDLHSELNLSSLELGDSALYFCASSVGAGWTDTQYFGPGTRLTVL.